The source of this T cell receptor (beta chain) is a study of vaccination effects on CD4 cells after COVID-19. Overall study: Before any sequencing was done, the ViraFEST assay used viral peptide pools to expand antigen-specific CD4+ T cells. Cultures of fewer than 2.5 million PBMC per well contained 10 IU/ml IL-2 plus 10 ug/ml peptides.

Sequencing was performed with immunoSEQ multiplex PCR; in TCRdb, only in-frame clones are kept and a portion is missing. The table includes around 60,000 clones, roughly 80% detected once. Germline V lookup: CDR1 MGHDK, CDR2 SYGVNS. The CDR3 consists of 14 residues. With 1 base removed from V and 6 bases from J, the gap between germline ends came to 12 bases. Study-level findings and limits: Marked contraction was observed in infection-induced and vaccine-induced clones late after vaccination.

To note about this clone: Antigen unknown.

After less than twelve days in culture, the CD4+ T cells were isolated. Half-medium changes using IL-2 medium occurred on days 3 and 7. The chain links TRBV25-1 to TRBJ1-2; a possible D gene is TRBD1 (5 bases). The receptor's source is a human donor who received a COVID-19 vaccine. The sample consisted of CD4+ T cells from PBMCs cultured without peptide, taken before COVID-19 vaccination. CDR3 coding DNA: TGTGCCAGCAGTGAATTCCGGGACGCCGATGGCTACACCTTC. Translated: CASSEFRDADGYTF.